This T cell receptor beta chain comes out of a study of beta chain features in type 1 diabetes. In its sample, this clone was seen a few times. Expressed TCRB transcripts were sequenced after all isolated RNA was converted to cDNA. TCRdb keeps only in-frame clones here, not all; method: immunoSEQ multiplex PCR. The repertoire holds hundreds of thousands of clones, with roughly an eighth as singletons. CDR1 and CDR2 (germline): SGDLS, YYNGEE. The CDR3 contains 16 residues. Losses at the gene ends were 6 bases for V and 7 bases for J; bases not matched to a gene: 12. Source material: naive CD4+ T cells from blood. This receptor was obtained from a young man in good health. The chain couples TRBV9 to TRBJ2-2; TRBD1 agrees at 10 bases. The CDR3 spells CASTQTGTGVSGELFF. The CDR3 DNA follows: TGTGCCAGCACCCAGACGGGGACAGGGGTTAGCGGGGAGCTGTTTTTT. The whole variable domain, filled in from reference TRBV9 and TRBJ2-2, reads DSGVTQTPKHLITATGQRVTLRCSPRSGDLSVYWYQQSLDQGLQFLIQYYNGEERAKGNILERFSAQQFPDLHSELNLSSLELGDSALYFCASTQTGTGVSGELFFGEGSRLTVL.